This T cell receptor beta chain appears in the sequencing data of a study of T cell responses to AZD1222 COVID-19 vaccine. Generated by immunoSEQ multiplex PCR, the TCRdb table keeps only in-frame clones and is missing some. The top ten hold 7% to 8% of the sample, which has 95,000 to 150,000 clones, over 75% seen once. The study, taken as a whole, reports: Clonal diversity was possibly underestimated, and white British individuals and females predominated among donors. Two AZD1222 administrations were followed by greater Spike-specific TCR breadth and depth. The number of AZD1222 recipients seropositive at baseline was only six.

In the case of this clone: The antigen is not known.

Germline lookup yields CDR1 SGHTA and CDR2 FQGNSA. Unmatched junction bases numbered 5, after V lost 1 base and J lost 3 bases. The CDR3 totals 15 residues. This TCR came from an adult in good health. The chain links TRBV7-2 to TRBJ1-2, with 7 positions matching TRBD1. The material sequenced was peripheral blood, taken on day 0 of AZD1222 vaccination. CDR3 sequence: CASSLGRGLDYGYTF. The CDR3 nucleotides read TGTGCCAGCAGCTTAGGGAGGGGGCTAGACTATGGCTACACCTTC.